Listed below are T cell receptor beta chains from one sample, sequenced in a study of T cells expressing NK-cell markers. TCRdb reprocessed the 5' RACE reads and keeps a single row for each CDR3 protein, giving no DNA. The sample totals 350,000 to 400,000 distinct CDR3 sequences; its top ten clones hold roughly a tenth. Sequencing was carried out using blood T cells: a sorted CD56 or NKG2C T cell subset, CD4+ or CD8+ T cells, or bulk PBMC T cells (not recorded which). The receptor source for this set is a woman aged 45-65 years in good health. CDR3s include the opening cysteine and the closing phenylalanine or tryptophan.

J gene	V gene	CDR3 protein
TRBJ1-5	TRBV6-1	CASSDGKNQPQHF
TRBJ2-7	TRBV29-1	CSVEVQGRPYEQYF
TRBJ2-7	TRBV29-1	CSAGLAYYEQYF
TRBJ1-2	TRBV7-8	CASSLGREEFGYTF
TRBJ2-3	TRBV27	CASSTGGEYTDTQYF
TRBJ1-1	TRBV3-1	CASRSDGTEAFF
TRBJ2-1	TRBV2	CASSGDSYNEQFF
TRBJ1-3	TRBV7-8	CASSSQEFSGNTIYF
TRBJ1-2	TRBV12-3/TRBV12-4	CASSFDRALNYGYTF
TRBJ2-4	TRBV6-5	CASTYGQGGQNIQYF
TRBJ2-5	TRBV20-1	CSARDQSGTETQYF
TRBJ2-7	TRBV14	CASSRTGSGSYEQYF
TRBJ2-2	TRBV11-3	CASSQEGTVGTGELFF
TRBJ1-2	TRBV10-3	CAISVLNRRTSTNYGYTF
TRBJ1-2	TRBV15	CATSRDRLALDGYTF
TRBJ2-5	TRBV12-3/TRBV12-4	CASSNGQGETQYF
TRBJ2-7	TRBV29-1	CSVAVGFHEQYF